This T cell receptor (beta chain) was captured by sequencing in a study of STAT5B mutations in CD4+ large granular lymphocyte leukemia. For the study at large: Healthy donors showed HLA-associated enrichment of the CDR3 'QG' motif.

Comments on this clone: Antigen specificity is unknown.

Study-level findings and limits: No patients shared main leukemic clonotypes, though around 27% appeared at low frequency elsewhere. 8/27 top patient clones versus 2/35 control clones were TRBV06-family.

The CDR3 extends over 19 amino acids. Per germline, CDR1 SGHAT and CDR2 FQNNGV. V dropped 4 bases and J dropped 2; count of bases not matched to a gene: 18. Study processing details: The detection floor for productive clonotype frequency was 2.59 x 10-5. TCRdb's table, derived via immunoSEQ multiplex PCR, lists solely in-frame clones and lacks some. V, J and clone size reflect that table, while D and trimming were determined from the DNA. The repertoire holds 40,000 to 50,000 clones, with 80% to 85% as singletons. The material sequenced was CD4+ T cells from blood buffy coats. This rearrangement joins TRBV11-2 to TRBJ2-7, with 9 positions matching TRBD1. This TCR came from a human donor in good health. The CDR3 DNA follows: TGTGCCAGCAGCTCCCTCTTCCGGGACAGGGTCCTCAAAACCTACGAGCAGTACTTC. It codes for CASSSLFRDRVLKTYEQYF.